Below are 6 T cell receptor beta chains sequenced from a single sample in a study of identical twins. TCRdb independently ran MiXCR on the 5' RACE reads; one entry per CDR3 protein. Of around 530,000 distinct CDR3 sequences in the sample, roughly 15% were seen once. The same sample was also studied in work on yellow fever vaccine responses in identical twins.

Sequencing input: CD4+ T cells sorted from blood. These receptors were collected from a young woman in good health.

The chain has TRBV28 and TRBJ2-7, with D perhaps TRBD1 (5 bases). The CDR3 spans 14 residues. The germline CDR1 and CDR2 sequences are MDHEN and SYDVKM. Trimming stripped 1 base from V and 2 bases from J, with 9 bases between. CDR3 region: CASSLYRQPYEQYF. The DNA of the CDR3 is TGTGCCAGCAGTTTATACCGACAGCCCTACGAGCAGTACTTC.

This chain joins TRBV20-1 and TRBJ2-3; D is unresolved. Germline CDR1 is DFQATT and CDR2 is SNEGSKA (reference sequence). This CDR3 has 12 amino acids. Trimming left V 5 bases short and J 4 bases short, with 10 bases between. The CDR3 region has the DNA TGCAGTGCTTTCGGATTTGCAGATACGCAGTATTTT. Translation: CSAFGFADTQYF.

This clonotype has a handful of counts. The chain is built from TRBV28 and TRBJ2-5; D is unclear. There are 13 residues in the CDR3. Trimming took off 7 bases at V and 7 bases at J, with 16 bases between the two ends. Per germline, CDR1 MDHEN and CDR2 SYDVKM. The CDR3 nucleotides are TGTGCCAGCATCGGCGGTCCGCCGGGGACCCAGTACTTC. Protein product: CASIGGPPGTQYF.

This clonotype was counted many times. The CDR3 loop is CSVEGPRTSGRYNEQFF. CDR3 DNA: TGCAGCGTTGAAGGCCCTAGGACTAGCGGAAGATACAATGAGCAGTTCTTC. The gene calls are TRBV29-1 and TRBJ2-1; 10 nucleotides agree with TRBD2. This CDR3 is built from 17 residues. The germline V gene encodes CDR1 SQVTM and CDR2 ANQGSEA. J was trimmed by 4 bases and V by 1 base; bases with no gene match: 10.

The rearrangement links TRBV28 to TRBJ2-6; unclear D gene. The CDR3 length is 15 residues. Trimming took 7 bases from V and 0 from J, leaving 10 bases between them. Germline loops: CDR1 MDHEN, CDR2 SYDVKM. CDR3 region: CASKKPRSGANVLTF. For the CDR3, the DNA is TGTGCCAGCAAAAAACCCCGCTCTGGGGCCAACGTCCTGACTTTC.

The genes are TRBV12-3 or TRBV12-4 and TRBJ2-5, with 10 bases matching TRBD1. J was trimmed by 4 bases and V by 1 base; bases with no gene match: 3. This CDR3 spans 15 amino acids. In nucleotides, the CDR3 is TGTGCCAGCAGTTTAGGGACAGGGGGGGCAGAGACCCAGTACTTC. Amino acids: CASSLGTGGAETQYF.